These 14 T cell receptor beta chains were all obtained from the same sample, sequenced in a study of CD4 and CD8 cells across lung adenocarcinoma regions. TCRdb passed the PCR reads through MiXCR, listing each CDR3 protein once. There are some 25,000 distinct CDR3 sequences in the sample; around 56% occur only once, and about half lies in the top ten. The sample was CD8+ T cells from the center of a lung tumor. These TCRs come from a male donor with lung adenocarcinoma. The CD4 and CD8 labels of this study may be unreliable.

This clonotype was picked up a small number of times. CDR3 protein: CASSQVASAIQGTQYF. Written as DNA, the CDR3 is TGTGCCAGCAGCCAAGTTGCTTCGGCGATCCAGGGTACGCAGTATTTT. The rearrangement joins TRBV3-1 to TRBJ2-3; tentatively, D is TRBD1 (5 bases). The V end was cut by 1 base, the J end by 8 bases, with 19 bases between. CDR3 length: 16 amino acids. CDR1 LGHDT and CDR2 YNNKEL come from the germline V gene (reference sequence).

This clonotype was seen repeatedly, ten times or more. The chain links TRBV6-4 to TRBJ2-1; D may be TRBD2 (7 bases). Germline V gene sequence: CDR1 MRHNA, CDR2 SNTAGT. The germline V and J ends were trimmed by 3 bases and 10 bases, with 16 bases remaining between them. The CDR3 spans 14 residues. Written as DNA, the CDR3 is TGTGCCAGCAGTGAGCGGGGGCAGCGGGGAGAGCAGTTCTTC. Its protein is CASSERGQRGEQFF.

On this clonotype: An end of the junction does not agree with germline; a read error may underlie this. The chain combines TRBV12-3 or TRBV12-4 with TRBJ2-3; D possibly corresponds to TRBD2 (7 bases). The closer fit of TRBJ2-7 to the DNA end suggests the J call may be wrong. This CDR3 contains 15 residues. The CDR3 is CASRLGGGTKDTQYF. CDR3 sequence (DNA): TGTGCCAGCAGGTTAGGGGGAGGGACCAAAGACACGCAGTACTTC.

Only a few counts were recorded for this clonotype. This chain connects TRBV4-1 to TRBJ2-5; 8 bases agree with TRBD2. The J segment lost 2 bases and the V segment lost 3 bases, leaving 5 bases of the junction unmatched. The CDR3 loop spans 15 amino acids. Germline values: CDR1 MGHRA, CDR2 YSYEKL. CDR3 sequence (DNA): TGCGCCAGCAGCCACGGACTAGCAAATCAAGAGACCCAGTACTTC. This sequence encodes CASSHGLANQETQYF.

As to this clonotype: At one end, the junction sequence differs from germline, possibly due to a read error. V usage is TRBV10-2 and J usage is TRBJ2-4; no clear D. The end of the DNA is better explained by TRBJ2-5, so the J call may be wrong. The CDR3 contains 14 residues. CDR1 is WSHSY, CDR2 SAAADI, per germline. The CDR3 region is CASSMVQDQKTQYF. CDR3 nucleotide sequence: TGCGCCAGCAGCATGGTCCAGGACCAAAAGACCCAGTACTTC.

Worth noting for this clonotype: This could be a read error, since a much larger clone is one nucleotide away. CDR3 sequence: CSADRGPSGEQYF. The CDR3 DNA is TGCAGTGCCGACAGGGGCCCTTCGGGTGAGCAGTACTTC. The chain is built from TRBV20-1 and TRBJ2-5; TRBD1 agrees at 8 bases. Unmatched junction bases numbered 14, after V lost 6 bases and J lost 11 bases. This CDR3 has 13 amino acids. CDR1 DFQATT and CDR2 SNEGSKA come from the germline V gene (reference sequence).

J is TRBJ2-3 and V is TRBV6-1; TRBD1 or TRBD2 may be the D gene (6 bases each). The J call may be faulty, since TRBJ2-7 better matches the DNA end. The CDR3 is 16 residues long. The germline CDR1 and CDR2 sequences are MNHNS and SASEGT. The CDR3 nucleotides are TGTGCCAGCACGGGGGCCGGGGGCGGTGACCGGGAGACGCAGTACTTC. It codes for CASTGAGGGDRETQYF.

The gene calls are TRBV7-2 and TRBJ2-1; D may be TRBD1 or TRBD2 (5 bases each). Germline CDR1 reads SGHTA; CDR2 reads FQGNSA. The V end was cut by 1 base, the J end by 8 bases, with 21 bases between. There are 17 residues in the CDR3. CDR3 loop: CASSLDGAQPGRDEQFF. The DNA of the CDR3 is TGTGCCAGCAGCTTAGACGGGGCACAGCCGGGGCGGGATGAGCAGTTCTTC.

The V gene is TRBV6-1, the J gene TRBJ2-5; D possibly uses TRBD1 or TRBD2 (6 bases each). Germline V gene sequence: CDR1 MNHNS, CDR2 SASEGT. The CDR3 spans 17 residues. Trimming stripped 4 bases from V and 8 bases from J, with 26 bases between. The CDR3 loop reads CASSAAPGGRDPDTQYF. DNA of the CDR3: TGTGCCAGCAGTGCGGCGCCCGGGGGCCGTGACCCAGATACCCAGTACTTC.

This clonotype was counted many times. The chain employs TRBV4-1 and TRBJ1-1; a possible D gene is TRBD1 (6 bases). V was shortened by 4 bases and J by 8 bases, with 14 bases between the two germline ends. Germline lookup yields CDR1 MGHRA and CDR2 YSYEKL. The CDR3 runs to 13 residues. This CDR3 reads CASSREGGWEAFF. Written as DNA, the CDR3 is TGCGCCAGCAGCCGCGAGGGGGGGTGGGAAGCTTTCTTT.

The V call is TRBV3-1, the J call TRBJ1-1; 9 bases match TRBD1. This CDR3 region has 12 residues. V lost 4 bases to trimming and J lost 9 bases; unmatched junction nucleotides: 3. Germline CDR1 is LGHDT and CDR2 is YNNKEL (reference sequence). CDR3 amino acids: CASSRGQGKAFF. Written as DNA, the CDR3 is TGTGCCAGCAGCCGCGGACAGGGGAAAGCTTTCTTT. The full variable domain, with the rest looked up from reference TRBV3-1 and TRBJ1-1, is DTAVSQTPKYLVTQMGNDKSIKCEQNLGHDTMYWYKQDSKKFLKIMFSYNNKELIINETVPNRFSPKSPDKAHLNLHINSLELGDSAVYFCASSRGQGKAFFGQGTRLTVV.

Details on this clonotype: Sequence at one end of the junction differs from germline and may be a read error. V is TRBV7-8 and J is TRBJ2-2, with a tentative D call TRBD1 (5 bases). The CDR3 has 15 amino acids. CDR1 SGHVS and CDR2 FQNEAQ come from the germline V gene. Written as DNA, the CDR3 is TGTGCCATCAGCCTACAGGTCGTGAGCACAGATGAGCTGTATTTT. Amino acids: CAISLQVVSTDELYF.

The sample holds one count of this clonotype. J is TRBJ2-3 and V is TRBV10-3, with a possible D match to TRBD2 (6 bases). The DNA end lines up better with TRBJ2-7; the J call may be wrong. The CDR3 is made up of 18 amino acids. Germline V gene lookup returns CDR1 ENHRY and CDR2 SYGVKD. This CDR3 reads CAIRSIAAGQGAKDTQYF. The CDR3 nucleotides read TGTGCCATCAGGAGCATAGCGGCGGGGCAAGGGGCCAAAGATACGCAGTACTTC.

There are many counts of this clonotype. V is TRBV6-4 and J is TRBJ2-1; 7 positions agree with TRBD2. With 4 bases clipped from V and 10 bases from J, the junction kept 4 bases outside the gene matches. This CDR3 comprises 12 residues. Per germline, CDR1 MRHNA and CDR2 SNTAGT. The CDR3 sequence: CASSGLGGEQFF. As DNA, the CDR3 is TGTGCCAGCAGTGGATTGGGGGGGGAGCAGTTCTTC.